The 21 T cell receptor beta chains presented below share a single source sample, sequenced in a study of Ad26.COV2.S vaccination and SARS-CoV-2 variants. Profiling relied on immunoSEQ multiplex PCR, and the TCRdb table lists in-frame clones only, not all of them. Here the sample spans roughly 330,000 clones, roughly 90% being singletons. Treatment denoted: around 19 received Ad26.COV2.S at low or high dose, single or two shots; roughly five received placebo; per-sample allocation not given. Day 63 after the first vaccine or placebo injection was the time point for sampling. The specimen comprised peripheral blood, sampled in a trial of Ad26.COV2.S vaccine versus placebo. Receptors were obtained from a person aged 18-65 years who received the Ad26.COV2.S COVID-19 vaccine or a placebo.

This clone was seen a few times. This chain joins TRBV7-9 and TRBJ1-6, with D possibly TRBD1 on 5 matching bases. The ends were cut back, 5 bases at V and 6 bases at J, with 17 bases in the middle. The CDR3 loop spans 16 amino acids. Per the germline V gene, CDR1 is SEHNR and CDR2 is FQNEAQ (reference sequence). The chain's CDR3 is CASSLLGSQGNSPLHF. The CDR3 region has the DNA TGTGCCAGCAGCCTCCTTGGTAGCCAGGGTAATTCACCCCTCCACTTT.

The V and J genes are TRBV18 and TRBJ1-1; D gene ambiguous. The germline V gene encodes CDR1 KGHSH and CDR2 LQKENI. There are 14 residues in the CDR3. Trimming removed 3 bases at V and 0 bases at J, with 8 bases between. Here the CDR3 DNA reads TGTGCCAGCTCACCTTTCAGCGTGAACACTGAAGCTTTCTTT. It specifies CASSPFSVNTEAFF.

The table lists this clone with a few counts. This chain uses TRBV12-3 or TRBV12-4 with TRBJ1-1; D is ambiguous. With 5 bases removed from V and 10 bases from J, the gap between germline ends came to 14 bases. The CDR3 totals 12 residues. The CDR3 DNA reads TGTGCCAGCAGTAGGACGGAAAAGGGAGCTTTCTTT. It encodes CASSRTEKGAFF.

This chain joins TRBV10-3 and TRBJ2-7; 9 bases match TRBD2. The V segment lost 0 bases and the J segment 1 base; nucleotides outside the gene matches: 4. The CDR3 is made up of 16 amino acids. From germline, CDR1 is ENHRY and CDR2 SYGVKD. The CDR3 DNA reads as TGTGCCATCAGTGAGTCGAGGAGCGGGGGGTCCTACGAGCAGTACTTC. This gives the protein CAISESRSGGSYEQYF.

This chain connects TRBV4-1 to TRBJ1-1; D is uncertain. Germline-derived CDR1 and CDR2 are MGHRA and YSYEKL. This CDR3 has 17 residues. The V end was cut by 0 bases, the J end by 3 bases, with 17 bases between. CDR3 amino acids: CASSQDGQQFLDTEAFF. DNA for the CDR3: TGCGCCAGCAGCCAAGATGGCCAACAGTTCCTGGACACTGAAGCTTTCTTT.

J is TRBJ2-1 and V is TRBV19; D perhaps matches TRBD2 (5 bases). This CDR3 contains 14 residues. Trimming cost V 3 bases and J 6 bases, with 12 bases left between them. Germline loops: CDR1 LNHDA, CDR2 SQIVND (reference sequence). In nucleotides, the CDR3 is TGTGCCAGTAGTATCTGGGAGTCACCCAATGAGCAGTTCTTC. It yields the protein CASSIWESPNEQFF.

The chain links TRBV11-3 to TRBJ1-1; no firm D call. The CDR3 extends over 12 amino acids. Looked up from germline, CDR1 is SGHNT and CDR2 is YENEEA. The ends were cut back, 5 bases at V and 1 base at J, with 5 bases in the middle. The CDR3: CASSRWNTEAFF. The CDR3 nucleotides are TGTGCCAGCAGCAGGTGGAACACTGAAGCTTTCTTT.

The chain employs TRBV30 and TRBJ1-1; no clear D. CDR3 length: 14 residues. Germline assignment: CDR1 GTSNPN and CDR2 SVGIG (reference sequence). Trimming shortened V by 3 bases and J by 0 bases, and 11 bases separated the two germline ends. The CDR3 DNA follows: TGTGCCTGGAGCATACCAAGGGTGAACACTGAAGCTTTCTTT. It is translated as CAWSIPRVNTEAFF.

J is TRBJ1-2 and V is TRBV7-2, with 8 positions matching TRBD1. Trimming took 5 bases from V and 4 from J; bases not matched to a gene: 6. The CDR3 extends over 14 amino acids. Germline lookup yields CDR1 SGHTA and CDR2 FQGNSA. The CDR3 nucleotides are TGTGCCAGCAGCCCGGGACAGGTCCTCTATGGCTACACCTTC. The encoded protein is CASSPGQVLYGYTF.

This sequence joins TRBV30 and TRBJ1-3; D unresolved. V dropped 0 bases and J dropped 3 bases, with 9 bases sitting between them. CDR1 is GTSNPN, CDR2 SVGIG, per germline (reference sequence). This CDR3 is built from 14 residues. CDR3 nucleotide sequence: TGTGCCTGGAGTGTCTCCCTCCTTGGAAACACCATATATTTT. Residues: CAWSVSLLGNTIYF.

The count of this clone is one. The genes are TRBV7-2 and TRBJ2-3; D may be TRBD2 (6 bases). The germline gives CDR1 SGHTA, CDR2 FQGNSA. The CDR3 spans 14 residues. Trimming took off 7 bases at V and 5 bases at J, with 16 bases between the two ends. The CDR3 DNA follows: TGTGCCAGCACCCATAGCGGCTTGGGAGATACGCAGTATTTT. Encoded protein: CASTHSGLGDTQYF.

This chain links TRBV11-3 with TRBJ1-1; no clear D. The V gene's germline CDR1 is SGHNT and CDR2 YENEEA. V lost 4 bases, J lost 5 bases, and 17 bases lay in between. CDR3 size: 15 residues. CDR3 DNA: TGTGCCAGCAGCTCCGGGAACTTCGGATGGACTGAAGCTTTCTTT. Residues: CASSSGNFGWTEAFF.

The chain links TRBV6-5 to TRBJ2-2, with D perhaps TRBD1 (6 bases). Trimming stripped 0 bases from V and 3 bases from J, with 11 bases between. The CDR3 runs to 16 residues. Germline CDR1 MNHEY, CDR2 SVGAGI. CDR3 DNA sequence: TGTGCCAGCAGTTACTCGGTTTCAGGGGACACCGGGGAGCTGTTTTTT. Protein product: CASSYSVSGDTGELFF.

CDR3 residues: CASSAYNSPLHF. Written as DNA, the CDR3 is TGTGCCAGCTCCGCGTATAATTCACCCCTCCACTTT. J is TRBJ1-6 and V is TRBV18; no firm D call. The CDR3 loop spans 12 amino acids. Germline CDR1 and CDR2: KGHSH and LQKENI. V was cut by 6 bases and J by 4 bases, with 4 bases left in between.

The gene calls are TRBV18 and TRBJ2-1; D is unresolved. The CDR3 is 16 amino acids. CDR1 is KGHSH and CDR2 is LQKENI in the germline V gene. Trimming removed 0 bases at V and 1 base at J, with 10 bases between. CDR3: CASSPPVANSYNEQFF. The CDR3 DNA reads as TGTGCCAGCTCACCACCCGTGGCAAATTCCTACAATGAGCAGTTCTTC.

This rearrangement joins TRBV5-1 to TRBJ1-2; TRBD1 aligns across 7 bases. This CDR3 contains 16 residues. Germline V CDR1 and CDR2: SGHRS, YFSETQ. V was clipped by 0 bases and J by 7 bases; unmatched bases: 12. The CDR3 coding sequence is TGCGCCAGCAGCTTGGCCTTCGAGGGGGCAGTTAGTGGCTACACCTTC. Translating it yields CASSLAFEGAVSGYTF.

The chain couples TRBV12-3 or TRBV12-4 to TRBJ1-5; no clear D gene. Deletions cut 1 base from V and 5 bases from J, with 6 bases between. This CDR3 region has 13 residues. CDR3 residues: CASSLGVDQPQHF. CDR3 in DNA: TGTGCCAGCAGTTTAGGGGTGGATCAGCCCCAGCATTTT.

In DNA, the CDR3 is TGTGCCAGCAGCCCAAACTTTCACACTGAAGCTTTCTTT. Translating it yields CASSPNFHTEAFF. V usage is TRBV6-5 and J usage is TRBJ1-1; D is ambiguous. The germline CDR1 and CDR2 sequences are MNHEY and SVGAGI. Trimming cost V 6 bases and J 3 bases, with 11 bases left between them. The CDR3 length is 13 residues.

The genes are TRBV2 and TRBJ2-1, with D perhaps matching TRBD2 (7 bases). CDR3 length: 16 amino acids. CDR1 is SNHLY and CDR2 is FYNNEI in the germline V gene. Trimming stripped 6 bases from V and 5 bases from J, with 20 bases between. In nucleotides, the CDR3 is TGTGCCAGCAGCCAGGGGAGGGGGATCTTCGACAATGAGCAGTTCTTC. This translates into CASSQGRGIFDNEQFF.

This clone was picked up one time. This sequence joins TRBV19 and TRBJ1-1; D may be TRBD1 (6 bases). V was trimmed by 7 bases and J by 1 base, leaving 16 bases between them. CDR1 and CDR2 (germline): LNHDA, SQIVND (reference sequence). The CDR3 contains 15 residues. In DNA form, the CDR3 reads TGTGCCAGTACCCCCCGAGGGGGGCCGAACACTGAAGCTTTCTTT. As protein: CASTPRGGPNTEAFF.

The V gene is TRBV29-1, the J gene TRBJ2-2; D possibly uses TRBD1 or TRBD2 (5 bases each). This CDR3 contains 13 residues. Trimming pared 5 bases from V and 4 bases from J, leaving 11 bases between. Germline lookup yields CDR1 SQVTM and CDR2 ANQGSEA. In nucleotides, the CDR3 is TGCAGCGTTCGAGGGGCTGTCACCGGGGAGCTGTTTTTT. Translating it yields CSVRGAVTGELFF.